This T cell receptor (beta chain) was documented in a study of beta chain features in type 1 diabetes. Study findings and constraints: Fewer insertions but more deletions were seen at VDJ junctions in type 1 diabetes patients. People with Type 1 diabetes carried modestly yet significantly shorter TCRB CDR3s in all four CD4+ subsets.

Comment on this clone: The antigen remains unidentified.

The isolated RNA, all of it, was reverse transcribed, so expressed TCRB transcripts were what got sequenced. Samples of naive, central memory and regulatory T cells yielded a mean of around 3.4 million reads. Sequenced by immunoSEQ multiplex PCR; TCRdb stores in-frame clones only, minus some. Of 280,000 or so clones in the sample, 15% were seen once. CDR1 is SNHLY, CDR2 FYNNEI, per germline. The V end lost 2 bases, the J end lost 4 bases, and 12 bases lay between the germline ends. The CDR3 contains 15 residues. Sequenced material: naive CD4+ T cells from blood. The sequence came from a man aged 18 to 30 with type 1 diabetes. The chain carries TRBV2 and TRBJ2-1; D remains unclear. The CDR3 sequence: CASSESDGAYNEQFF. The CDR3 nucleotides read TGTGCCAGCAGTGAATCGGATGGAGCTTACAATGAGCAGTTCTTC.